This T cell receptor beta chain was sequenced for a study of blood T cell repertoires in COVID-19. Study summary: Acute-phase and convalescent COVID-19 samples originated in the United States, Italy and Spain.

The sample holds a few counts of this clone. In the original workflow: Amplified reference gene primers provided the basis for estimating nucleated cell counts. This table comes from immunoSEQ multiplex PCR, and its TCRdb copy is limited to in-frame clones, with some not included. The DNA was the basis for D and trimming; V, J and clone size are from that table. Among some 180,000 clones, around 86% were seen once, and the ten largest hold around 7%. After removal of 0 bases from V and 5 bases from J, the junction contained 3 bases not matched to a gene. The CDR3 covers 15 residues. Germline assignment: CDR1 SGHDT and CDR2 YYEEEE.

This clonotype originated in a man aged 40-49 years with acute or convalescent COVID-19. Sequenced input: peripheral blood. The rearrangement joins TRBV5-6 to TRBJ1-5; TRBD1 aligns across 9 bases. The CDR3 DNA follows: TGTGCCAGCAGCTTGGCCGACAGGGGGTATCAGCCCCAGCATTTT. Translation gives CASSLADRGYQPQHF.